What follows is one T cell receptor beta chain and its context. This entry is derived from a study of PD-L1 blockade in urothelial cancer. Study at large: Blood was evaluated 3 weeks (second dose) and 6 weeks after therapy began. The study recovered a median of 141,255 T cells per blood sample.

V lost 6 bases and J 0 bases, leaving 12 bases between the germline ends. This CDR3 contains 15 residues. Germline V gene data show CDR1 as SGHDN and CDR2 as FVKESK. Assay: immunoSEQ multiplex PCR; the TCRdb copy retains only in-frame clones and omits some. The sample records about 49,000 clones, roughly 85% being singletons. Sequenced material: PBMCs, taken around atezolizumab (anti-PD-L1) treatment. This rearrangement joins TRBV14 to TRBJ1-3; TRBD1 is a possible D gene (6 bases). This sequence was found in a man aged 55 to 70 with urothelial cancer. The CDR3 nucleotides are TGTGCCAGCAGTCGACAGGCCCACTCTGGAAACACCATATATTTT. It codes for CASSRQAHSGNTIYF.